Below are 22 T cell receptor beta chains sequenced from a single sample in a study of cytomegalovirus exposure and HLA in healthy donors. Sequencing used immunoSEQ multiplex PCR; TCRdb keeps in-frame clones, though not all of them. The profile shows about 21,000 clones, approximately 96% of them singletons. The material sequenced was PBMCs. These receptors were collected from a man aged 25 to 45 in good health and CMV-seropositive.

Details on this clone: A read error may account for a junction end that differs from germline. This chain joins TRBV28 and TRBJ1-5; D gene unclear. Germline lookup yields CDR1 MDHEN and CDR2 SYDVKM. The CDR3 is 15 amino acids. The CDR3 DNA is TGTGCCAGCATTTTAGGATACCGGGGCAATCAGCCCCAGCATTTT. Translation gives CASILGYRGNQPQHF.

The chain combines TRBV2 with TRBJ2-3, with D tentatively TRBD1 (5 bases). CDR3 length: 16 residues. CDR1 is SNHLY and CDR2 is FYNNEI in the germline V gene. Trimming removed 6 bases at V and 1 base at J, with 17 bases between. CDR3 DNA sequence: TGTGCCAGCAGGTTTTTTTTGGGGCAGGGCACAGATACGCAGTATTTT. The encoded protein is CASRFFLGQGTDTQYF.

This chain uses TRBV27 with TRBJ2-7; 8 nucleotides match TRBD1. Germline CDR1 MNHEY, CDR2 SMNVEV (reference sequence). J gave up 4 bases and V 2 bases, and 4 bases lay outside the gene matches. The CDR3 consists of 14 residues. The CDR3 coding sequence is TGTGCCAGCAGTTTAAGGAGACAGGGGTACGAGCAGTACTTC. This sequence encodes CASSLRRQGYEQYF.

The DNA of the CDR3 is TGCAGCGTTGGTGGGTTTGGGACTAGCGGGAGGGCCGATGAGCAGTTCTTC. Amino acids: CSVGGFGTSGRADEQFF. The J gene is TRBJ2-1, the V gene TRBV29-1; 16 positions agree with TRBD2. Per the germline V gene, CDR1 is SQVTM and CDR2 is ANQGSEA. This CDR3 is built from 17 residues. V lost 4 bases to trimming and J lost 8 bases; unmatched junction nucleotides: 11.

This chain joins TRBV7-8 and TRBJ2-5; 8 bases line up with TRBD1. Germline V gene sequence: CDR1 SGHVS, CDR2 FQNEAQ. The trim removed 5 bases at V and 5 bases at J, leaving 13 bases unmatched. The CDR3 loop spans 16 amino acids. The CDR3, as DNA: TGTGCCAGCAGCCAAAGGATCGACAGGGGACGGGAGACCCAGTACTTC. Its protein is CASSQRIDRGRETQYF.

The chain joins TRBV10-2 to TRBJ2-7, with 10 positions matching TRBD2. Germline V gene sequence: CDR1 WSHSY, CDR2 SAAADI. The CDR3 is made up of 14 amino acids. V dropped 5 bases and J dropped 3; count of bases not matched to a gene: 4. The CDR3 nucleotides read TGCGCCAGCAGTAAGACTAGCGGGCTCTACGAGCAGTACTTC. This gives the protein CASSKTSGLYEQYF.

This chain joins TRBV10-3 and TRBJ1-1; 7 bases map to TRBD1. Germline loops: CDR1 ENHRY, CDR2 SYGVKD. This CDR3 region has 16 residues. V was pared by 3 bases and J by 8 bases, with 15 bases of the junction left unmatched. CDR3 sequence: CAISDSVRQGGQEAFF. As DNA, the CDR3 is TGTGCCATCAGTGACTCCGTCAGACAGGGAGGCCAGGAAGCTTTCTTT.

V is TRBV5-4 and J is TRBJ1-4, with D unresolved. The CDR3 runs to 14 residues. Per the germline V gene, CDR1 is SGHNT and CDR2 is YYREEE (reference sequence). The V gene lost 1 base and the J gene lost 5 bases, with 9 bases spanning the gap. The CDR3 sequence: CASSLSSSNEKLFF. The CDR3 DNA reads as TGTGCCAGCAGCTTGAGTTCGAGCAATGAAAAACTGTTTTTT.

The CDR3 nucleotides read TGTGCCAGCAGCTTAGGAAGCGGGGTTAATAACTATGGCTACACCTTC. It specifies CASSLGSGVNNYGYTF. The V call is TRBV7-8, the J call TRBJ1-2, with no clear D. Deletions cut 1 base from V and 1 base from J, with 13 bases between. The CDR3 is 16 amino acids. The germline CDR1 and CDR2 sequences are SGHVS and FQNEAQ.

The chain has TRBV7-2 and TRBJ2-2; TRBD2 matches 9 bases. The CDR3 length is 15 residues. CDR1 SGHTA and CDR2 FQGNSA come from the germline V gene. With V trimmed by 4 bases and J by 7 bases, 7 bases remained unmatched. DNA of the CDR3: TGTGCCAGCAGCTCTGGACTAGCGATGAACGGGGAGCTGTTTTTT. This translates into CASSSGLAMNGELFF. Full variable domain (rest looked up from reference TRBV7-2 and TRBJ2-2): GAGVSQSPSNKVTEKGKDVELRCDPISGHTALYWYRQSLGQGLEFLIYFQGNSAPDKSGLPSDRFSAERTGGSVSTLTIQRTQQEDSAVYLCASSSGLAMNGELFFGEGSRLTVL.

The CDR3 bases are TGTGCCAGCAGCAAAGGTTCGTGGCAGGGCGTCCTTCCGCCTTTGAGGGAGCAGTACTTC. Its protein is CASSKGSWQGVLPPLREQYF. V and J are TRBV7-8 and TRBJ2-7, with a tentative D call TRBD1 (5 bases). Germline V gene lookup returns CDR1 SGHVS and CDR2 FQNEAQ. V was pared by 5 bases and J by 7 bases, with 36 bases between. CDR3 length equals 20 residues.

The rearrangement joins TRBV14 to TRBJ2-7; tentatively, D is TRBD1 (7 bases). Trimming pared 1 base from V and 2 bases from J, leaving 9 bases between. The CDR3 covers 14 residues. Germline lookup yields CDR1 SGHDN and CDR2 FVKESK. CDR3 amino acids: CASSQVRGAYEQYF. CDR3 DNA sequence: TGTGCCAGCAGCCAAGTCAGGGGGGCCTACGAGCAGTACTTC. Using reference TRBV14 and TRBJ2-7 for the parts outside the CDR3, the full variable domain is EAGVTQFPSHSVIEKGQTVTLRCDPISGHDNLYWYRRVMGKEIKFLLHFVKESKQDESGMPNNRFLAERTGGTYSTLKVQPAELEDSGVYFCASSQVRGAYEQYFGPGTRLTVT.

The chain joins TRBV4-1 to TRBJ1-5, with 8 bases lining up with TRBD1. Trimming removed 3 bases from V and 2 bases from J; junction bases left unmatched: 9. The CDR3 loop spans 17 amino acids. In germline, CDR1 is MGHRA, CDR2 YSYEKL. Written as DNA, the CDR3 is TGCGCCAGCAGCCATCTATCCGGGACAGGCGGCAATCAGCCCCAGCATTTT. Its protein product is CASSHLSGTGGNQPQHF.

The chain couples TRBV4-1 to TRBJ2-1, with 7 bases identical to TRBD2. The CDR3 extends over 15 amino acids. Germline assignment: CDR1 MGHRA and CDR2 YSYEKL. Trimming at V came to 1 base and at J to 8 bases, leaving 8 bases not matched to a gene. In DNA, the CDR3 is TGCGCCAGCAGCCAAGTAGGAGCGGGAAGGCATGAGCAGTTCTTC. Its translation is CASSQVGAGRHEQFF.

This chain joins TRBV5-1 and TRBJ2-7, with D perhaps TRBD2 (6 bases). Trimming took off 5 bases at V and 5 bases at J, with 14 bases between the two ends. The CDR3 has 13 residues. Germline CDR1 SGHRS, CDR2 YFSETQ. For the CDR3, the DNA is TGCGCCAGCAGACAGACTACTAGCCACGAGCAGTACTTC. Its protein is CASRQTTSHEQYF.

The J gene is TRBJ2-2, the V gene TRBV7-2; 8 bases line up with TRBD2. The CDR3 runs 17 residues. The germline gives CDR1 SGHTA, CDR2 FQGNSA. V lost 5 bases to trimming and J lost 1 base; unmatched junction nucleotides: 9. The CDR3 DNA reads as TGTGCCAGCAGCACACGTGGGACTAGTAGGAACACCGGGGAGCTGTTTTTT. It encodes CASSTRGTSRNTGELFF.

The V gene is TRBV11-3, the J gene TRBJ2-2; 12 bases map to TRBD2. V lost 8 bases to trimming and J lost 1 base; unmatched junction nucleotides: 8. The CDR3 has 17 residues. The V gene's germline CDR1 is SGHNT and CDR2 YENEEA. CDR3 DNA: TGTGCCAGCGCTTCGACTAGCGGGAGTGTGAACACCGGGGAGCTGTTTTTT. Protein sequence: CASASTSGSVNTGELFF.

The rearrangement uses TRBV6-1 and TRBJ1-5; 10 bases line up with TRBD1. V was pared by 4 bases and J by 4 bases, with 10 bases of the junction left unmatched. Germline CDR1 is MNHNS and CDR2 is SASEGT. The CDR3 is 17 amino acids. CDR3 DNA sequence: TGTGCCAGCAGTGGACCCGGGACAGGGGTGGGAAATCAGCCCCAGCATTTT. It translates to CASSGPGTGVGNQPQHF.

The rearrangement joins TRBV25-1 to TRBJ2-7; TRBD2 agrees at 11 bases. Trimming at V came to 3 bases and at J to 1 base, leaving 8 bases not matched to a gene. Germline V gene data show CDR1 as MGHDK and CDR2 as SYGVNS. This CDR3 contains 17 residues. This CDR3 reads CASSEWTSGLQSYEQYF. As DNA, the CDR3 is TGTGCCAGCAGTGAGTGGACTAGCGGGTTACAATCCTACGAGCAGTACTTC.

The chain recombines TRBV14 with TRBJ2-1; 9 bases are a match to TRBD2. Losses at the gene ends were 4 bases for V and 0 bases for J; bases not matched to a gene: 16. This CDR3 region has 20 residues. In germline, CDR1 is SGHDN, CDR2 FVKESK. CDR3 amino acids: CASSPGWGGRALSSYNEQFF. The CDR3, as DNA: TGTGCCAGCAGCCCGGGGTGGGGCGGGAGGGCCTTGAGCTCCTACAATGAGCAGTTCTTC.

J is TRBJ2-3 and V is TRBV11-2, with TRBD2 matching over 7 bases. V lost 5 bases, J lost 4 bases, and 9 bases stayed unmatched. Germline lookup yields CDR1 SGHAT and CDR2 FQNNGV. This CDR3 contains 15 residues. The chain's CDR3 is CASSQGRAGADTQYF. The CDR3 DNA reads as TGTGCCAGCAGCCAAGGCCGGGCGGGAGCAGATACGCAGTATTTT.

This clone was seen only once. The V call is TRBV11-2, the J call TRBJ2-7; perhaps TRBD2 as D (5 bases). The CDR3 is 15 residues long. Germline CDR1 SGHAT, CDR2 FQNNGV. The V end lost 5 bases, the J end lost 3 bases, and 17 bases lay between the germline ends. The chain's CDR3 is CASSPYTSGYYEQYF. Written as DNA, the CDR3 is TGTGCCAGCAGCCCATACACAAGCGGATACTACGAGCAGTACTTC.